A single sample is the source of the 26 T cell receptor beta chains below, sequenced in a study of cytotoxic CD8 clonotypes in ibrutinib-treated CLL. Clones were read by immunoSEQ multiplex PCR, and TCRdb kept only the in-frame ones, dropping some. The sample comprises about 35,000 clones, 71% of which are singletons, and over 15% rests with the top ten. Sequencing was performed on PBMCs, taken at disease progression, from a patient treated with ibrutinib. The receptors originated from a human donor with chronic lymphocytic leukemia.

The chain joins TRBV2 to TRBJ2-2; TRBD2 matches at 13 bases. The J segment lost 5 bases and the V segment lost 6 bases, leaving 3 bases of the junction unmatched. The length of the CDR3 is 15 residues. Germline-derived CDR1 and CDR2 are SNHLY and FYNNEI. DNA of the CDR3: TGTGCCAGCAGGGGGGGACTAGCGGGGACCGGGGAGCTGTTTTTT. This sequence encodes CASRGGLAGTGELFF.

CDR3 coding DNA: TGTGCCAGCAGCGTTCGGACGGGCGATACGCAGTATTTT. It codes for CASSVRTGDTQYF. The chain couples TRBV9 to TRBJ2-3; D is unclear. CDR1 SGDLS and CDR2 YYNGEE come from the germline V gene. The V end was cut by 2 bases, the J end by 6 bases, with 10 bases between. This CDR3 has 13 amino acids.

The rearrangement links TRBV6-1 to TRBJ1-2; tentative D call: TRBD1 (6 bases). Trimming shortened V by 6 bases and J by 7 bases, and 15 bases separated the two germline ends. The CDR3 extends over 13 amino acids. The germline V gene encodes CDR1 MNHNS and CDR2 SASEGT. CDR3 amino acids: CASRHRQDFGYTF. CDR3 DNA sequence: TGTGCCAGCAGGCATAGACAGGACTTTGGCTACACCTTC.

This chain connects TRBV16 to TRBJ2-2; D perhaps matches TRBD1 (5 bases). V was cut by 4 bases and J by 7 bases, with 16 bases left in between. The CDR3 has 15 amino acids. CDR1 is KGHSY, CDR2 FQNENV, per germline. CDR3 sequence reads: CASSPDQGARGELFF. CDR3 nucleotide sequence: TGTGCCAGCAGCCCCGACCAGGGCGCGCGCGGGGAGCTGTTTTTT.

This clone was found a few times. The chain links TRBV5-4 to TRBJ1-1; D is uncertain. The ends were cut back, 5 bases at V and 4 bases at J, with 12 bases in the middle. Germline V gives CDR1 SGHNT, CDR2 YYREEE (reference sequence). CDR3 length: 13 amino acids. The CDR3 loop is CASRDAGVTEAFF. For the CDR3, the DNA is TGTGCCAGCAGAGACGCTGGGGTCACTGAAGCTTTCTTT.

The CDR3 loop is CASSFSGTGGSEQYF. DNA for the CDR3: TGTGCCAGCAGTTTTTCCGGGACAGGGGGATCCGAGCAGTACTTC. This chain joins TRBV27 and TRBJ2-7; 11 positions agree with TRBD1. CDR3 size: 15 residues. Germline CDR1 MNHEY, CDR2 SMNVEV (reference sequence). The J segment lost 6 bases and the V segment lost 3 bases, leaving 7 bases of the junction unmatched.

V and J are TRBV29-1 and TRBJ2-3; 7 bases map to TRBD1. Germline values: CDR1 SQVTM, CDR2 ANQGSEA. Losses at the gene ends were 4 bases for V and 6 bases for J; bases not matched to a gene: 10. The CDR3 extends over 14 amino acids. CDR3 nucleotide sequence: TGCAGCGTTGTGGGACAGCCGACGCGGGATACGCAGTATTTT. Translated: CSVVGQPTRDTQYF.

The V and J genes are TRBV23-1 and TRBJ1-4, with D maybe TRBD1 (5 bases). TRBV23-1 is an open reading frame whose function is uncertain. Deletions cut 2 bases from V and 0 bases from J, with 16 bases between. The length of the CDR3 is 18 residues. CDR3 sequence reads: CASSQLSPGEATNEKLFF. DNA of the CDR3: TGCGCCAGCAGTCAACTTTCCCCGGGGGAGGCAACTAATGAAAAACTGTTTTTT.

The J gene is TRBJ2-5, the V gene TRBV4-1, with D perhaps TRBD1 (6 bases). Trimming left V 1 base short and J 7 bases short, with 19 bases between. Germline V CDR1 and CDR2: MGHRA, YSYEKL. This CDR3 spans 16 amino acids. The CDR3 spells CASSQGAGTIEWTQYF. The CDR3, as DNA: TGCGCCAGCAGCCAAGGGGCAGGGACAATAGAGTGGACCCAGTACTTC.

This sequence joins TRBV6-6 and TRBJ1-5; 8 bases line up with TRBD1. Unmatched junction bases numbered 4, after V lost 8 bases and J lost 7 bases. This CDR3 has 12 residues. Germline V gene sequence: CDR1 MNHNY, CDR2 SVGAGI (reference sequence). The CDR3 here is CASRGQGQPQHF. The CDR3 DNA reads as TGTGCCAGCCGTGGACAGGGACAGCCCCAGCATTTT.

The V and J genes are TRBV5-8 and TRBJ2-7, with D possibly matching TRBD1 (5 bases). The germline V gene encodes CDR1 SGHTS and CDR2 YDEGEE. The CDR3 sequence is 12 residues long. Trimming stripped 2 bases from V and 3 bases from J, with 6 bases between. CDR3 DNA: TGTGCCAGCAGCTTCAGGGTCTACGAGCAGTACTTC. As protein: CASSFRVYEQYF.

In this sample, this clone turned up once. This chain joins TRBV5-4 and TRBJ2-5; no clear D gene. Trimming removed 3 bases at V and 2 bases at J, with 8 bases between. CDR3 length: 13 amino acids. The germline V gene has CDR1 SGHNT and CDR2 YYREEE (reference sequence). This CDR3 reads CASSSPYQETQYF. The CDR3 DNA sequence: TGTGCCAGCAGCTCACCATATCAAGAGACCCAGTACTTC.

The chain has TRBV27 and TRBJ2-7; 9 nucleotides align to TRBD1. Germline V gene data show CDR1 as MNHEY and CDR2 as SMNVEV (reference sequence). J gave up 5 bases and V 6 bases, and 8 bases lay outside the gene matches. The CDR3 sequence is 14 residues long. The CDR3 is CASRPGDRVNEQYF. CDR3 DNA: TGTGCCAGCAGGCCAGGGGACAGGGTCAACGAGCAGTACTTC.

The chain recombines TRBV19 with TRBJ2-3; 10 nucleotides agree with TRBD1. Trimming removed 6 bases from V and 5 bases from J; junction bases left unmatched: 11. Germline CDR1 reads LNHDA; CDR2 reads SQIVND (reference sequence). The CDR3 has 16 amino acids. The CDR3 sequence: CASSGLGTGERDTQYF. As DNA, the CDR3 is TGTGCCAGTAGCGGACTTGGGACAGGGGAAAGAGATACGCAGTATTTT.

DNA of the CDR3: TGCAGCGCCGGACAGATAAACACTGAAGCTTTCTTT. Protein: CSAGQINTEAFF. The chain links TRBV29-1 to TRBJ1-1, with a possible D match to TRBD1 (6 bases). Trimming cost V 7 bases and J 2 bases, with 11 bases left between them. Germline V gives CDR1 SQVTM, CDR2 ANQGSEA. There are 12 residues in the CDR3.

As to this clone: Distinct nucleotide sequences in the sample also encode this CDR3. V and J are TRBV27 and TRBJ1-4, with D unclear. Germline CDR1 reads MNHEY; CDR2 reads SMNVEV (reference sequence). V lost 3 bases and J lost 8, with 13 bases in between. The CDR3 is 14 amino acids. CDR3 nucleotide sequence: TGTGCCAGCAGTTTGGATCCGTTCGGGGAAAAACTGTTTTTT. Its translation: CASSLDPFGEKLFF.

This clone was counted between two and nine times. This chain uses TRBV6-6 with TRBJ1-4, with TRBD1 identical over 8 bases. This CDR3 has 13 amino acids. J lost 11 bases, V lost 6 bases, and 8 bases had no gene match. In germline, CDR1 is MNHNY, CDR2 SVGAGI (reference sequence). In DNA, the CDR3 is TGTGCCAGCAGCCGGGACAGGAGGACTAAACTGTTTTTT. This gives the protein CASSRDRRTKLFF.

This clone appeared a few times. The chain links TRBV7-3 to TRBJ2-1, with 7 bases aligning to TRBD2. Trimming cost V 3 bases and J 0 bases; bases outside gene matches: 2. Looked up from germline, CDR1 is SGHTA and CDR2 is FQGTGA. There are 15 residues in the CDR3. In nucleotides, the CDR3 is TGTGCCAGCAGCTTTGGACTAGACTCCTACAATGAGCAGTTCTTC. Protein: CASSFGLDSYNEQFF.

The rearrangement joins TRBV7-2 to TRBJ2-2; D is tentatively TRBD1 or TRBD2 (5 bases each). Trimming stripped 4 bases from V and 2 bases from J, with 14 bases between. The CDR3 is 16 amino acids. Germline-derived CDR1 and CDR2 are SGHTA and FQGNSA. The CDR3 loop reads CASSSIRDGNTGELFF. CDR3 DNA sequence: TGTGCCAGCAGCTCGATCCGGGACGGTAACACCGGGGAGCTGTTTTTT.

Remarks on this clone: The sample carries other DNA sequences with the same CDR3. The rearrangement links TRBV11-3 to TRBJ2-3; D not resolved. Germline V lookup: CDR1 SGHNT, CDR2 YENEEA. V lost 1 base to trimming and J lost 1 base, with 6 bases between them. The CDR3 sequence is 14 residues long. CDR3 in DNA: TGTGCCAGCAGCTTAGGTCCGGGCACAGATACGCAGTATTTT. Translated, it gives CASSLGPGTDTQYF.

This clone occurred once. The chain joins TRBV6-1 to TRBJ1-5; D not certain. The CDR3 is made up of 12 amino acids. With 3 bases removed from V and 6 bases from J, the gap between germline ends came to 6 bases. Germline values: CDR1 MNHNS, CDR2 SASEGT. The CDR3 bases are TGTGCCAGCAGTGATTGGGGTCAGCCCCAGCATTTT. It encodes CASSDWGQPQHF.

The rearrangement uses TRBV6-1 and TRBJ2-7, with D perhaps TRBD2 (5 bases). V lost 2 bases and J lost 2, with 13 bases in between. Germline V gene sequence: CDR1 MNHNS, CDR2 SASEGT. This CDR3 is built from 15 residues. The CDR3 is CASSERSGSPYEQYF. The DNA for the CDR3 is TGTGCCAGCAGTGAAAGGAGCGGCTCTCCCTACGAGCAGTACTTC.

V usage is TRBV6-5 and J usage is TRBJ2-7, with D possibly TRBD1 on 6 matching bases. The CDR3 totals 14 residues. CDR1 and CDR2 from the germline V gene are MNHEY and SVGAGI. Trimming took off 7 bases at V and 7 bases at J, with 20 bases between the two ends. The CDR3 reads CASTPGTFTGEQYF. The CDR3 nucleotides read TGTGCCAGCACTCCCGGGACATTTACGGGTGAGCAGTACTTC.

This clone showed up just once. DNA for the CDR3: TGTGCCAGCAGCGACCACGCCCGGGGCACTGAAGCTTTCTTT. Protein sequence: CASSDHARGTEAFF. The chain combines TRBV6-1 with TRBJ1-1, with unresolved D. Trimming cost V 6 bases and J 4 bases, with 15 bases left between them. CDR3 length: 14 residues. The germline gives CDR1 MNHNS, CDR2 SASEGT.

The rearrangement uses TRBV19 and TRBJ1-1, with unresolved D. This CDR3 comprises 15 residues. V lost 1 base and J 0 bases, leaving 9 bases between the germline ends. From germline, CDR1 is LNHDA and CDR2 SQIVND (reference sequence). The CDR3 sequence: CASSIGGVVNTEAFF. In DNA form, the CDR3 reads TGTGCCAGTAGTATAGGGGGTGTGGTGAACACTGAAGCTTTCTTT.

V gene TRBV5-1 combines with J gene TRBJ1-4; D call uncertain. With 1 base removed from V and 5 bases from J, the gap between germline ends came to 15 bases. The CDR3 has 16 amino acids. CDR1 and CDR2 (germline): SGHRS, YFSETQ. CDR3 in DNA: TGCGCCAGCAGCTTGTCTCTAAGTGGCTCGAATGAAAAACTGTTTTTT. It specifies CASSLSLSGSNEKLFF.